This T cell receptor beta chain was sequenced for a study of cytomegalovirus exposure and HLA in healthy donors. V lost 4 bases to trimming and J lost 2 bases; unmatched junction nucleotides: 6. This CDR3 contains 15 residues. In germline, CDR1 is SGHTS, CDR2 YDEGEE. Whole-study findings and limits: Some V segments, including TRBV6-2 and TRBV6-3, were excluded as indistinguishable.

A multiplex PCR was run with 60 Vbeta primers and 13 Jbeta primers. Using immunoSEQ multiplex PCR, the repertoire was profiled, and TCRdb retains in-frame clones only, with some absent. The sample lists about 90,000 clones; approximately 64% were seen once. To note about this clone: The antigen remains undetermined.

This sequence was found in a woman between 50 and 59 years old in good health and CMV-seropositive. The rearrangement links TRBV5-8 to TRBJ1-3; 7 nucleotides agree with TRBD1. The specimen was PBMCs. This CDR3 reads CASSRLQGTGNTIYF. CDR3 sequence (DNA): TGTGCCAGCAGCCGACTACAGGGGACTGGAAACACCATATATTTT.